This T cell receptor (beta chain) stems from a study of CD8 T cells in Susac syndrome. cDNA came from about 0.5 to 1 ug RNA primed by random hexamers. TCR beta CDR3 was amplified by immunoSEQ covering 54 Vbeta and 13 Jbeta. TCRdb itself ran the immunoSEQ multiplex PCR reads through MiXCR, one entry per CDR3 protein. The sample has fewer than 200,000 distinct CDR3 sequences, over 85% seen once. Specimen: CD4+ T cells from PBMCs. This TCR was recovered from a human donor in good health.

The CDR3, as DNA: TGTGCCAGCTCACGGGGTGCAGAAAAGCCCGAGCAGTACTTC. Residues: CASSRGAEKPEQYF. The chain is built from TRBV18 and TRBJ2-7; the D is unclear. This CDR3 has 14 amino acids. Looked up from germline, CDR1 is KGHSH and CDR2 is LQKENI. The V gene lost 4 bases and the J gene lost 6 bases, with 16 bases spanning the gap. The variable domain in full, with the rest retrieved from reference TRBV18 and TRBJ2-7, is NAGVMQNPRHLVRRRGQEARLRCSPMKGHSHVYWYRQLPEEGLKFMVYLQKENIIDESGMPKERFSAEFPKEGPSILRIQQVVRGDSAAYFCASSRGAEKPEQYFGPGTRLTVT.